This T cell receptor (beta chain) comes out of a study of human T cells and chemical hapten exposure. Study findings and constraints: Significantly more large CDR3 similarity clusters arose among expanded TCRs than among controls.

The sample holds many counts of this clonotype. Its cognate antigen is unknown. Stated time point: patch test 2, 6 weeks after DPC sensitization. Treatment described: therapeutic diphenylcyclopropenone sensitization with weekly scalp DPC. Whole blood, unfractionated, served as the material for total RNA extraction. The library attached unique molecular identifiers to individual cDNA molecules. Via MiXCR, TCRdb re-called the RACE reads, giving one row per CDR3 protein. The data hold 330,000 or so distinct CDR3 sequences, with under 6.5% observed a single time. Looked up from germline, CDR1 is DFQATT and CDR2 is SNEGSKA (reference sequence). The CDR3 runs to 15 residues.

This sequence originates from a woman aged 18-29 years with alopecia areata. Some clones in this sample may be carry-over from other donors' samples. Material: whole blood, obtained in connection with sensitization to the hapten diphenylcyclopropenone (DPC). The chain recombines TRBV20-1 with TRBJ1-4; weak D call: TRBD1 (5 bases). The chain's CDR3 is CSATKGIATNEKLFF. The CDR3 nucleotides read TGCAGCGCAACGAAGGGGATTGCAACTAATGAAAAACTGTTTTTT.